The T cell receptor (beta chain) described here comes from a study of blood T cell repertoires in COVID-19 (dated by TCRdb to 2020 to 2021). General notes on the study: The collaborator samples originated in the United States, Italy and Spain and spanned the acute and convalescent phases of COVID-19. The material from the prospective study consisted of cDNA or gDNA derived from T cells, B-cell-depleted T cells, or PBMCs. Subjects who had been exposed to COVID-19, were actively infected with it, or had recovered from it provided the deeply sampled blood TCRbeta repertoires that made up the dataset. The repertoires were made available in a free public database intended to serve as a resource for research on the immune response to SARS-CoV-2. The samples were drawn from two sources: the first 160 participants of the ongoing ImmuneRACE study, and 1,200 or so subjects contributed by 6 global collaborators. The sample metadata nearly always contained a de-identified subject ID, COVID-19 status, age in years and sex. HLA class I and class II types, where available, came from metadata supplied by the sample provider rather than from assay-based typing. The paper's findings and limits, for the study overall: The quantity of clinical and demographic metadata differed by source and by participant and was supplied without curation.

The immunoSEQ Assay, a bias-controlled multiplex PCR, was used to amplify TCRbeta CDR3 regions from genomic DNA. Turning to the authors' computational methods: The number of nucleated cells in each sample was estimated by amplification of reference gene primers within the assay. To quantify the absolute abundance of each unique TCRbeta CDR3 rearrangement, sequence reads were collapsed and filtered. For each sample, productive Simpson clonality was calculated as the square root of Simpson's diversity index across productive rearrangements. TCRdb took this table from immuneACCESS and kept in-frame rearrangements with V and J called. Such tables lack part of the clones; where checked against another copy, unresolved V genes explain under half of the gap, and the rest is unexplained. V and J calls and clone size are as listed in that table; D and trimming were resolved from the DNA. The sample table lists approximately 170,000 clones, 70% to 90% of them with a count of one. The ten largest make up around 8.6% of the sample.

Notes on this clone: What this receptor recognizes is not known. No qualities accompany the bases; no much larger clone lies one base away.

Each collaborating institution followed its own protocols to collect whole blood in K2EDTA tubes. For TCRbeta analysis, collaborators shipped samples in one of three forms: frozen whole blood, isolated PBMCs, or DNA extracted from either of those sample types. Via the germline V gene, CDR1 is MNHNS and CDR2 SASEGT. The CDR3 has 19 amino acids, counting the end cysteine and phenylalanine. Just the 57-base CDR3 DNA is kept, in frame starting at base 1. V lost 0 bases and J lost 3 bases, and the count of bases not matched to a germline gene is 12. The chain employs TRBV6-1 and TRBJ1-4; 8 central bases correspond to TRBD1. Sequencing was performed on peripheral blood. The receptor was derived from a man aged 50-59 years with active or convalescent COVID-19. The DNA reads TGTGCCAGCAGTGAAGCGCAGACAGGGGATTCGAGGGCTAATGAAAAACTGTTTTTT. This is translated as CASSEAQTGDSRANEKLFF.